These 17 T cell receptor beta chains were sequenced from one sample in a study of blood T cell repertoires in COVID-19. Method: immunoSEQ multiplex PCR; TCRdb's copy keeps in-frame clones and lacks some. This sample has about 110,000 clones, with 80% to 85% found just once. Sequencing was carried out using peripheral blood. The receptor set was obtained from a man aged 65-85 years with acute or convalescent COVID-19.

V and J are TRBV7-3 and TRBJ2-6; 10 nucleotides align to TRBD1. This CDR3 is built from 17 residues. The germline V gene encodes CDR1 SGHTA and CDR2 FQGTGA. With V trimmed by 6 bases and J by 1 base, 6 bases remained unmatched. The CDR3 bases are TGTGCCAGCAGTCGGACAGGGGGGTCTTCTGGGGCCAACGTCCTGACTTTC. This translates into CASSRTGGSSGANVLTF.

The chain joins TRBV5-4 to TRBJ2-3, with 14 bases aligning to TRBD2. The CDR3 runs 16 residues. With 4 bases clipped from V and 0 bases from J, the junction kept 1 base outside the gene matches. Germline V gene lookup returns CDR1 SGHNT and CDR2 YYREEE (reference sequence). CDR3 bases: TGTGCCAGCAGCGGACTAGCGGGAGGTAGCACAGATACGCAGTATTTT. This translates into CASSGLAGGSTDTQYF.

This clone has only a few counts. The rearrangement links TRBV9 to TRBJ1-5, with D unresolved. The V end lost 3 bases, the J end lost 5 bases, and 9 bases lay between the germline ends. Germline assignment: CDR1 SGDLS and CDR2 YYNGEE. CDR3 length equals 13 residues. The chain's CDR3 is CASSARGDQPQHF. The CDR3 DNA follows: TGTGCCAGCAGCGCCCGGGGTGATCAGCCCCAGCATTTT.

Only one count was recorded for this clone. DNA for the CDR3: TGTGCCAGTAGGGAAAGAGGGCAGACCTATGGCTACACCTTC. Translating it yields CASRERGQTYGYTF. This rearrangement joins TRBV19 to TRBJ1-2; D gene unclear. The V end lost 6 bases, the J end lost 4 bases, and 15 bases lay between the germline ends. The V gene's germline CDR1 is LNHDA and CDR2 SQIVND (reference sequence). The CDR3 runs to 14 residues.

The V call is TRBV28, the J call TRBJ1-2, with 9 positions matching TRBD1. Germline V gene sequence: CDR1 MDHEN, CDR2 SYDVKM. This CDR3 comprises 15 residues. V shed 6 bases, J shed 3 bases, and the junction held 8 bases outside the gene matches. CDR3: CASRRRDREDYGYTF. CDR3 DNA: TGTGCCAGCAGGAGAAGGGACAGGGAAGACTATGGCTACACCTTC.

The chain employs TRBV10-3 and TRBJ1-5, with D perhaps TRBD1 (6 bases). CDR3 size: 14 residues. Trimming left V 3 bases short and J 4 bases short, with 10 bases between. Per the germline V gene, CDR1 is ENHRY and CDR2 is SYGVKD. The CDR3 DNA reads as TGTGCCATCAGTGAACGGACAGTAAATCAGCCCCAGCATTTT. Translated, it gives CAISERTVNQPQHF.

This chain links TRBV6-5 with TRBJ1-1; TRBD1 matches at 7 bases. The CDR3 totals 14 residues. J was trimmed by 4 bases and V by 8 bases; bases with no gene match: 10. The germline V gene encodes CDR1 MNHEY and CDR2 SVGAGI. The CDR3 DNA reads as TGTGCCAGCCTTGGGAGGAACAGGGGCACTGAAGCTTTCTTT. This gives the protein CASLGRNRGTEAFF.

This chain links TRBV4-2 with TRBJ2-1; D remains ambiguous. Germline assignment: CDR1 LGHNA and CDR2 YNFKEQ. The V end was cut by 0 bases, the J end by 7 bases, with 7 bases between. The CDR3 covers 13 residues. The CDR3 here is CASSQDRSNEQFF. In DNA form, the CDR3 reads TGTGCCAGCAGCCAAGATCGTTCTAATGAGCAGTTCTTC.

This clone has only one observation. The genes are TRBV11-3 and TRBJ2-7; D is uncertain. The CDR3 contains 14 residues. Germline values: CDR1 SGHNT, CDR2 YENEEA. The V end was cut by 0 bases, the J end by 2 bases, with 8 bases between. The CDR3 sequence is CASSLDSDTYEQYF. CDR3 in DNA: TGTGCCAGCAGCTTAGATTCCGACACCTACGAGCAGTACTTC.

The chain is built from TRBV10-3 and TRBJ1-6, with D possibly being TRBD1 (5 bases). V lost 6 bases, J lost 10 bases, and 13 bases lay in between. The germline V gene encodes CDR1 ENHRY and CDR2 SYGVKD. This CDR3 has 13 amino acids. This CDR3 reads CAIRGREESPLHF. CDR3 coding DNA: TGTGCCATCAGGGGACGGGAGGAATCACCCCTCCACTTT.

The V gene is TRBV28, the J gene TRBJ2-1; 8 bases line up with TRBD1. J lost 1 base, V lost 8 bases, and 10 bases had no gene match. Germline CDR1 reads MDHEN; CDR2 reads SYDVKM. The CDR3 contains 16 residues. CDR3 residues: CASGWTGRYSYNEQFF. In DNA, the CDR3 is TGTGCCAGCGGCTGGACAGGGAGGTATTCCTACAATGAGCAGTTCTTC.

This sequence joins TRBV25-1 and TRBJ1-3; TRBD1 is a possible D gene (6 bases). CDR1 is MGHDK and CDR2 is SYGVNS in the germline V gene. The CDR3 extends over 14 amino acids. The ends were cut back, 3 bases at V and 5 bases at J, with 11 bases in the middle. This CDR3 reads CASSDRTVRNTIYF. The CDR3 bases are TGTGCCAGCAGTGACCGGACAGTCCGAAACACCATATATTTT.

The V gene is TRBV2, the J gene TRBJ1-2; 9 bases are shared with TRBD1. V lost 5 bases to trimming and J lost 0 bases; unmatched junction nucleotides: 4. Germline V gene sequence: CDR1 SNHLY, CDR2 FYNNEI. There are 15 residues in the CDR3. The CDR3 nucleotides read TGTGCCAGCAGTTCGGACAGGGGCACTAACTATGGCTACACCTTC. Protein: CASSSDRGTNYGYTF.

This chain joins TRBV2 and TRBJ2-1; no clear D gene. CDR1 SNHLY and CDR2 FYNNEI come from the germline V gene. Trimming left V 5 bases short and J 5 bases short, with 4 bases between. This CDR3 contains 11 residues. The CDR3: CASSFDNEQFF. CDR3 coding DNA: TGTGCCAGCAGTTTCGACAATGAGCAGTTCTTC.

This chain joins TRBV12-2 and TRBJ1-4; the table's D call, TRBD1, has no DNA check behind it. TRBV12-2 is a recognized pseudogene. The CDR3 length is 15 residues. DNA for the CDR3: TGTGCAAGTCGCTCCCCAGGTCCAACTAATGAAAAACTGTTTTTT. Translated: CASRSPGPTNEKLFF.

The J gene is TRBJ2-1, the V gene TRBV19; TRBD2 is a possible D gene (6 bases). The germline V and J ends were trimmed by 5 bases and 8 bases, with 19 bases remaining between them. The CDR3 totals 15 residues. Germline V gene lookup returns CDR1 LNHDA and CDR2 SQIVND (reference sequence). The CDR3 nucleotides are TGTGCCAGTAGTGGGACTGTACTGGGGGAACATGAGCAGTTCTTC. Its translation: CASSGTVLGEHEQFF.

V and J are TRBV5-1 and TRBJ1-1; tentative D call: TRBD1 (5 bases). Germline loops: CDR1 SGHRS, CDR2 YFSETQ. Trimming took off 0 bases at V and 8 bases at J, with 17 bases between the two ends. This CDR3 region has 15 residues. The DNA for the CDR3 is TGCGCCAGCAGCTTGGAATGGGGCAGGTCCGCAGAAGCTTTCTTT. Protein product: CASSLEWGRSAEAFF.